This TCR beta chain comes out of a study of blood T cell repertoires in COVID-19. Study background: Sources were T cells, B-cell-depleted T cells, or PBMCs; the material itself was cDNA or gDNA.

The germline V gene encodes CDR1 SGHRS and CDR2 YFSETQ. The CDR3 consists of 15 residues. Deletions cut 0 bases from V and 0 bases from J, with 9 bases between. Repertoires were generated with immunoSEQ multiplex PCR, while TCRdb's copy carries only in-frame clones and drops some. The sample has 200,000 to 300,000 clones, 82% seen once. This clone was seen many times. This TCR came from a woman in her fifties or sixties with active or convalescent COVID-19. The chain employs TRBV5-1 and TRBJ1-2, with D possibly matching TRBD1 (6 bases). Sequencing was performed on peripheral blood. CDR3 region: CASSLGTASNYGYTF. CDR3 DNA sequence: TGCGCCAGCAGCTTGGGGACAGCATCTAACTATGGCTACACCTTC.